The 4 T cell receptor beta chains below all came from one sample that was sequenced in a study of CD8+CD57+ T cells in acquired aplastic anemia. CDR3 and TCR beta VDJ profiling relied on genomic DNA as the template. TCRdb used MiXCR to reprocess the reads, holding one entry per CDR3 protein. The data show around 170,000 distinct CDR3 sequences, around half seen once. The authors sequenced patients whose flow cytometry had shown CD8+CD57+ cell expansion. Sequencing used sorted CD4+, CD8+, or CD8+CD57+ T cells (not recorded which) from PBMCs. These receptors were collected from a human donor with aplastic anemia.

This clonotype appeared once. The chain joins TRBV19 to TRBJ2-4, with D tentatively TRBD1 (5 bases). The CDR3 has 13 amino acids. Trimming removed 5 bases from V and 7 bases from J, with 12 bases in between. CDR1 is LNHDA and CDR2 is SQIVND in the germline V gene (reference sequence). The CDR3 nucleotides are TGTGCCAGTAGTCCCCAAAGGGGTAACATTCAGTACTTC. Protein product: CASSPQRGNIQYF.

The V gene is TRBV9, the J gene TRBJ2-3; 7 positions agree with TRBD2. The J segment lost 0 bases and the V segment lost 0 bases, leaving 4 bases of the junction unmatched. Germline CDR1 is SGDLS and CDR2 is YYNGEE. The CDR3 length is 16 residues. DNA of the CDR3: TGTGCCAGCAGCGTAGTGGCTAGCGGTAGCACAGATACGCAGTATTTT. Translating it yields CASSVVASGSTDTQYF.

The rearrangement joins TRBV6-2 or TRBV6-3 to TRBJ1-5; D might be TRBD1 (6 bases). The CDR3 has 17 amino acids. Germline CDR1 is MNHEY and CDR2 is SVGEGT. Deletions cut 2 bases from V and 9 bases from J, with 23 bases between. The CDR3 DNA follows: TGTGCCAGCAGTTACGAATCACAGAGGACAGCGTTGAGGCCCCAGCATTTT. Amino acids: CASSYESQRTALRPQHF.

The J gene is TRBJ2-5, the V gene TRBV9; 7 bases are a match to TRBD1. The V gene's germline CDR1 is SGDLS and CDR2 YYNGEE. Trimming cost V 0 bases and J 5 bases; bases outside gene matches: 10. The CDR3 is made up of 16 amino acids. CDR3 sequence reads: CASSVAAGGTWETQYF. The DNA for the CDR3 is TGTGCCAGCAGCGTAGCGGCAGGGGGAACCTGGGAGACCCAGTACTTC.